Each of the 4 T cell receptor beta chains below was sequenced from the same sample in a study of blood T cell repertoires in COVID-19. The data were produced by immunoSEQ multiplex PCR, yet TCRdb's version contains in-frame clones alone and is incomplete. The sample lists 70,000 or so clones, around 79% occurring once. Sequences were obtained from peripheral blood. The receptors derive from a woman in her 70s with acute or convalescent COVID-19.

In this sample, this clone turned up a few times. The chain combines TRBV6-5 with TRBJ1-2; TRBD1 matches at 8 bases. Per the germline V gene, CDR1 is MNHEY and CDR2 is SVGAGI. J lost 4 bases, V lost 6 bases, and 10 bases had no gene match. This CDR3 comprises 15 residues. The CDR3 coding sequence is TGTGCCAGCAGCTTAGGGACAGGCCAATTCTATGGCTACACCTTC. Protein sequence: CASSLGTGQFYGYTF.

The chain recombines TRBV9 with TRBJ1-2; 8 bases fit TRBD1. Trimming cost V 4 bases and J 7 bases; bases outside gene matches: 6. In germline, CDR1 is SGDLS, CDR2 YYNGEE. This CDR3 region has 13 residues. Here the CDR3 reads CASSTGGRGGYTF. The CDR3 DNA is TGTGCCAGCAGCACAGGGGGGCGGGGTGGCTACACCTTC.

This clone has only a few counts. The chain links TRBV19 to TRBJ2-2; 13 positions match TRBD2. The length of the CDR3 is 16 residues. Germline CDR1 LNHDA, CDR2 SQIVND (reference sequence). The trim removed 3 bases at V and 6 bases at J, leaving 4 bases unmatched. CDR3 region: CASSIRLAGGPGELFF. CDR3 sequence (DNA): TGTGCCAGTAGTATTCGACTAGCGGGAGGACCCGGGGAGCTGTTTTTT.

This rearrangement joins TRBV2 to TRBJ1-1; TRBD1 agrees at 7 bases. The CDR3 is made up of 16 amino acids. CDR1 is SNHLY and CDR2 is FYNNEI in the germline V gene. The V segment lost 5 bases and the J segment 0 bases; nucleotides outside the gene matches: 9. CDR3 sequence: CASSTRQGEMNTEAFF. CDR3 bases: TGTGCCAGCAGTACCAGACAGGGAGAGATGAACACTGAAGCTTTCTTT. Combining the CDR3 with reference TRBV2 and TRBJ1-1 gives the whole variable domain EPEVTQTPSHQVTQMGQEVILRCVPISNHLYFYWYRQILGQKVEFLVSFYNNEISEKSEIFDDQFSVERPDGSNFTLKIRSTKLEDSAMYFCASSTRQGEMNTEAFFGQGTRLTVV.